This TCR beta chain was recovered during a study of T cells after yellow fever vaccination. TCRdb analysed the 5' RACE reads with MiXCR anew, one entry per CDR3 protein. The table shows 450,000 to 550,000 distinct CDR3 sequences, with about a fifth occurring only once. This clonotype was recorded many times. The length of the CDR3 is 15 residues. The V gene's germline CDR1 is SEHNR and CDR2 FQNEAQ (reference sequence). V was cut by 5 bases and J by 0 bases, with 12 bases left in between. The J gene is TRBJ2-3, the V gene TRBV7-9; D not resolved. The sample consisted of PBMCs, taken approximately 22 days after the first yellow fever vaccination. The TCR comes from a man aged 18 to 29 who received the YFV17D yellow fever vaccine. Written as DNA, the CDR3 is TGTGCCAGCAGCCGAGAGAGGAGCAGCACAGATACGCAGTATTTT. Its protein product is CASSRERSSTDTQYF.